The 14 T cell receptor beta chains given below trace back to one sample, sequenced in a study of beta chain features in type 1 diabetes. Overall study results and limits: Shortening that was moderate but significant affected the TCRB CDR3s of Type 1 diabetes patients in all four CD4+ subsets.

No antigen has been identified for these receptors. The sequenced template was cDNA made from the entire isolated RNA. The repertoire was sequenced with immunoSEQ multiplex PCR; TCRdb's copy has only in-frame clones and lacks some. The table shows under 300,000 clones, with around 25% occurring only once. Sequenced input: naive CD4+ T cells from blood. The receptors shown here come from a woman aged 30 to 39 with type 1 diabetes.

The V and J genes are TRBV6-1 and TRBJ2-7, with a weak D call TRBD1 (6 bases). The CDR3 is 13 residues long. With 3 bases removed from V and 4 bases from J, the gap between germline ends came to 10 bases. In germline, CDR1 is MNHNS, CDR2 SASEGT. CDR3 region: CASSDLRGYEQYF. CDR3 nucleotide sequence: TGTGCCAGCAGTGATCTCAGGGGTTACGAGCAGTACTTC.

The chain's CDR3 is CAWNEIGGGTQYF. CDR3 DNA sequence: TGTGCCTGGAACGAAATAGGAGGTGGGACCCAGTACTTC. V usage is TRBV30 and J usage is TRBJ2-5, with D possibly TRBD2 on 5 matching bases. The CDR3 has 13 amino acids. Germline-derived CDR1 and CDR2 are GTSNPN and SVGIG (reference sequence). V was cut by 4 bases and J by 7 bases, with 16 bases left in between.

The V call is TRBV7-8, the J call TRBJ2-2; D not resolved. The V gene's germline CDR1 is SGHVS and CDR2 FQNEAQ. The V end was cut by 1 base, the J end by 4 bases, with 7 bases between. The CDR3 totals 14 residues. DNA of the CDR3: TGTGCCAGCAGCTTAGTTGACTCCACCGGGGAGCTGTTTTTT. Translated, it gives CASSLVDSTGELFF. Based on the CDR3 plus reference TRBV7-8 and TRBJ2-2, the full variable domain is GAGVSQSPRYKVAKRGQDVALRCDPISGHVSLFWYQQALGQGPEFLTYFQNEAQLDKSGLPSDRFFAERPEGSVSTLKIQRTQQEDSAVYLCASSLVDSTGELFFGEGSRLTVL.

This clone was seen a few times. An end of the junction does not agree with germline; a read error may underlie this. This sequence joins TRBV18 and TRBJ2-3, with D perhaps matching TRBD1 (6 bases). CDR1 is KGHSH, CDR2 LQKENI, per germline. This CDR3 has 15 residues. The CDR3 sequence is CASSAPGQSTDTQYF. The DNA for the CDR3 is TGTGCCAGCTCAGCACCGGGACAAAGCACAGATACGCAGTATTTT.

V and J are TRBV5-4 and TRBJ2-1; 10 positions match TRBD2. The germline V gene encodes CDR1 SGHNT and CDR2 YYREEE (reference sequence). Trimming removed 0 bases from V and 4 bases from J; junction bases left unmatched: 7. The CDR3 is 17 residues long. DNA of the CDR3: TGTGCCAGCAGCTTGGAATCTCCTAGCGGGAGTTACAATGAGCAGTTCTTC. Encoded protein: CASSLESPSGSYNEQFF.

The chain employs TRBV2 and TRBJ1-5; 10 positions agree with TRBD1. Germline assignment: CDR1 SNHLY and CDR2 FYNNEI. This CDR3 comprises 18 residues. Unmatched junction bases numbered 11, after V lost 6 bases and J lost 0 bases. CDR3: CASRGGTGAFYSNQPQHF. The CDR3 DNA reads TGTGCCAGCAGAGGAGGGACAGGGGCTTTTTATAGCAATCAGCCCCAGCATTTT.

The CDR3 DNA is TGCAGCGCTTTAGATACAGGGGTTAATCAGCCCCAGCATTTT. Its protein is CSALDTGVNQPQHF. The V and J genes are TRBV29-1 and TRBJ1-5; 7 positions agree with TRBD1. This CDR3 contains 14 residues. Trimming cost V 7 bases and J 4 bases; bases outside gene matches: 10. From germline, CDR1 is SQVTM and CDR2 ANQGSEA.

This clone was detected only a few times. The J gene is TRBJ2-3, the V gene TRBV15, with 9 bases aligning to TRBD2. This CDR3 has 16 residues. V trimming: 4 bases; J trimming: 5 bases; junction bases outside the gene matches: 10. Germline values: CDR1 LNHNV, CDR2 YYDKDF (reference sequence). In DNA, the CDR3 is TGTGCCACCAGCAATACCGGGACTAGCCGACTAGATACGCAGTATTTT. It is translated as CATSNTGTSRLDTQYF.

The CDR3 loop is CAWSIGLAGSNEQFF. In DNA form, the CDR3 reads TGTGCCTGGAGTATTGGACTAGCGGGAAGCAATGAGCAGTTCTTC. This chain connects TRBV30 to TRBJ2-1; 12 bases are shared with TRBD2. V dropped 2 bases and J dropped 6; count of bases not matched to a gene: 5. Looked up from germline, CDR1 is GTSNPN and CDR2 is SVGIG (reference sequence). This CDR3 has 15 residues.

In the case of this clone: Other DNA sequences of this sample code for an identical CDR3. The rearrangement joins TRBV18 to TRBJ2-5; D is possibly TRBD2 (5 bases). V lost 6 bases and J 5 bases, leaving 10 bases between the germline ends. There are 12 residues in the CDR3. The germline CDR1 and CDR2 sequences are KGHSH and LQKENI. The CDR3 nucleotides are TGTGCCAGCTCGCCCAGAGGGGAGACCCAGTACTTC. It translates to CASSPRGETQYF. The full variable domain, its missing parts supplied by reference TRBV18 and TRBJ2-5, is NAGVMQNPRHLVRRRGQEARLRCSPMKGHSHVYWYRQLPEEGLKFMVYLQKENIIDESGMPKERFSAEFPKEGPSILRIQQVVRGDSAAYFCASSPRGETQYFGPGTRLLVL.

V usage is TRBV6-4 and J usage is TRBJ2-1; 8 positions agree with TRBD2. The CDR3 loop spans 13 amino acids. Germline CDR1 is MRHNA and CDR2 is SNTAGT. After removal of 5 bases from V and 10 bases from J, the junction contained 7 bases not matched to a gene. CDR3 amino acids: CASSTAGGREQFF. CDR3 sequence (DNA): TGTGCCAGCAGTACGGCGGGAGGAAGAGAGCAGTTCTTC.

The sample holds a few counts of this clone. CDR3 amino acids: CASSPKNPGHLTEAFF. In DNA, the CDR3 is TGTGCCAGCAGCCCCAAGAACCCGGGACACCTCACTGAAGCTTTCTTT. The chain couples TRBV7-2 to TRBJ1-1; the D gene is possibly TRBD1 (6 bases). This CDR3 is built from 16 residues. From germline, CDR1 is SGHTA and CDR2 FQGNSA. With 5 bases removed from V and 4 bases from J, the gap between germline ends came to 20 bases.

This clone turned up a few times. The chain combines TRBV29-1 with TRBJ1-1, with D hard to call. CDR3 size: 14 residues. CDR1 SQVTM and CDR2 ANQGSEA come from the germline V gene. Between the trimmed V and J ends, which lost 1 base and 4 bases, there was a span of 13 bases. The chain's CDR3 is CSVEVQVATTEAFF. Here the CDR3 DNA reads TGCAGCGTTGAAGTCCAGGTGGCTACCACTGAAGCTTTCTTT.

Written as DNA, the CDR3 is TGTGCCAGCAGTTATTCCGGACTAGTTAACTACGAGCAGTACTTC. Amino acids: CASSYSGLVNYEQYF. The V and J genes are TRBV6-5 and TRBJ2-7; 7 bases are a match to TRBD2. CDR1 is MNHEY and CDR2 is SVGAGI in the germline V gene. The CDR3 has 15 amino acids. The J segment lost 3 bases and the V segment lost 3 bases, leaving 8 bases of the junction unmatched.